The 13 T cell receptor beta chains in this list originate from one sample, sequenced in a study of cytomegalovirus exposure and HLA in healthy donors. Use of 60 Vbeta and 13 Jbeta primers characterized the PCR. Sequencing used immunoSEQ multiplex PCR; TCRdb keeps in-frame clones, though not all of them. The sample contains 120,000 or so clones, 65% to 80% of which appear only once. Sequencing was done on a sample of PBMCs. All receptors derive from a man aged 18 to 29 in good health and CMV-seropositive.

V and J are TRBV13 and TRBJ2-1, with 11 nucleotides matching TRBD2. V shed 7 bases, J shed 10 bases, and the junction held 18 bases outside the gene matches. The CDR3 loop spans 17 amino acids. CDR1 is PRHDT and CDR2 is FYEKMQ in the germline V gene (reference sequence). The CDR3 is CASNSGGLAGGLREQFF. CDR3 DNA sequence: TGTGCCAGCAATTCCGGGGGGCTAGCGGGAGGATTAAGGGAGCAGTTCTTC. The entire variable domain, with the rest obtained from reference TRBV13 and TRBJ2-1, is as follows: AAGVIQSPRHLIKEKRETATLKCYPIPRHDTVYWYQQGPGQDPQFLISFYEKMQSDKGSIPDRFSAQQFSDYHSELNMSSLELGDSALYFCASNSGGLAGGLREQFFGPGTRLTVL.

V usage is TRBV7-9 and J usage is TRBJ1-3, with 8 bases identical to TRBD1. Germline CDR1 and CDR2: SEHNR and FQNEAQ (reference sequence). After removal of 5 bases from V and 4 bases from J, the junction contained 13 bases not matched to a gene. This CDR3 has 17 residues. The CDR3 protein is CASSKNTDRGSGNTIYF. CDR3 in DNA: TGTGCCAGCAGCAAGAACACAGACAGGGGATCGGGAAACACCATATATTTT.

This clone has more than one count but fewer than ten. The chain joins TRBV6-6 to TRBJ1-1; D is possibly TRBD1 (6 bases). V dropped 3 bases and J dropped 11 bases, with 22 bases sitting between them. The CDR3 is made up of 15 amino acids. Germline-derived CDR1 and CDR2 are MNHNY and SVGAGI (reference sequence). DNA for the CDR3: TGTGCCAGCAGTTATCAGGATCAGCGGGGGGCAGGGGCTTTCTTT. Protein product: CASSYQDQRGAGAFF.

This rearrangement joins TRBV10-3 to TRBJ2-7; the D gene is possibly TRBD1 (5 bases). The CDR3 is made up of 14 amino acids. The V end was cut by 2 bases, the J end by 1 base, with 9 bases between. Germline CDR1 reads ENHRY; CDR2 reads SYGVKD. CDR3 protein: CAISEGQGSYEQYF. CDR3 nucleotide sequence: TGTGCCATCAGTGAGGGGCAGGGTTCCTACGAGCAGTACTTC.

As regards this clone: The sample holds other DNA sequences that translate to the same CDR3. This sequence joins TRBV5-1 and TRBJ2-6, with D possibly matching TRBD2 (6 bases). The V gene's germline CDR1 is SGHRS and CDR2 YFSETQ. The length of the CDR3 is 15 residues. V was cut by 4 bases and J by 2 bases, with 10 bases left in between. The CDR3 nucleotides are TGCGCCAGCAGCAGTACGGGGGCTGGGGCCAACGTCCTGACTTTC. This translates into CASSSTGAGANVLTF.

A few counts support this clone. The chain carries TRBV7-3 and TRBJ2-1; 8 bases fit TRBD1. Germline loops: CDR1 SGHTA, CDR2 FQGTGA. With V trimmed by 5 bases and J by 5 bases, 5 bases remained unmatched. The CDR3 totals 14 residues. The CDR3 DNA sequence: TGTGCCAGCAGCCTGACAGGGGACGACAATGAGCAGTTCTTC. Encoded protein: CASSLTGDDNEQFF.

This chain connects TRBV9 to TRBJ1-4; 8 positions agree with TRBD1. CDR3 size: 15 residues. Germline V lookup: CDR1 SGDLS, CDR2 YYNGEE. With V trimmed by 4 bases and J by 5 bases, 7 bases remained unmatched. In nucleotides, the CDR3 is TGTGCCAGCAGCAACGACAGGGGACTAAATGAAAAACTGTTTTTT. It yields the protein CASSNDRGLNEKLFF.

The chain is built from TRBV15 and TRBJ1-2; 9 nucleotides match TRBD1. The CDR3 totals 16 residues. V trimming: 0 bases; J trimming: 4 bases; junction bases outside the gene matches: 6. Germline V gene data show CDR1 as LNHNV and CDR2 as YYDKDF (reference sequence). This CDR3 is CATSRDLTGGSYGYTF. The CDR3 region has the DNA TGTGCCACCAGCAGAGATTTGACAGGGGGATCCTATGGCTACACCTTC. Filled out from reference TRBV15 and TRBJ1-2, the complete variable domain reads DAMVIQNPRYQVTQFGKPVTLSCSQTLNHNVMYWYQQKSSQAPKLLFHYYDKDFNNEADTPDNFQSRRPNTSFCFLDIRSPGLGDTAMYLCATSRDLTGGSYGYTFGSGTRLTVV.

The CDR3 DNA is TGTGCCAGCAGTCTATTCCTCCAGGGGATTCAGCCCCAGCATTTT. As protein: CASSLFLQGIQPQHF. This chain joins TRBV2 and TRBJ1-5, with D perhaps TRBD1 (6 bases). Germline values: CDR1 SNHLY, CDR2 FYNNEI. The CDR3 runs to 15 residues. Trimming pared 5 bases from V and 6 bases from J, leaving 17 bases between.

The chain employs TRBV6-5 and TRBJ1-2; D is uncertain. In germline, CDR1 is MNHEY, CDR2 SVGAGI. This CDR3 contains 15 residues. The ends were cut back, 2 bases at V and 1 base at J, with 11 bases in the middle. CDR3: CASSYRREFNYGYTF. The CDR3 bases are TGTGCCAGCAGTTACCGAAGAGAATTTAACTATGGCTACACCTTC.

V and J are TRBV7-6 and TRBJ2-2; D perhaps matches TRBD2 (6 bases). CDR3 length: 16 residues. CDR1 and CDR2 (germline): SGHVS, FNYEAQ. V lost 1 base and J lost 0, with 9 bases in between. The chain's CDR3 is CASSLVAGTNTGELFF. CDR3 nucleotides: TGTGCCAGCAGCTTAGTGGCGGGGACGAACACCGGGGAGCTGTTTTTT.

This clone showed up just a few times. The chain employs TRBV6-5 and TRBJ2-2; 7 bases map to TRBD1. CDR3 size: 14 residues. Germline values: CDR1 MNHEY, CDR2 SVGAGI. The V segment lost 6 bases and the J segment 1 base; nucleotides outside the gene matches: 2. The CDR3 DNA is TGTGCCAGCAGCAGGACAGGGAACACCGGGGAGCTGTTTTTT. The encoded protein is CASSRTGNTGELFF.

The J gene is TRBJ1-2, the V gene TRBV9, with D unclear. CDR3 size: 15 residues. Germline V gene lookup returns CDR1 SGDLS and CDR2 YYNGEE. Trimming took 3 bases from V and 4 from J, leaving 16 bases between them. In nucleotides, the CDR3 is TGTGCCAGCAGCGCCACCGGTAGCGGTGTCTATGGCTACACCTTC. It is translated as CASSATGSGVYGYTF.